This T cell receptor beta chain was obtained from a study of human T cells and chemical hapten exposure. General observations from the study: With regard to DPC sensitization, TCRs above 1 in 1000 frequency did not change.

As originally analysed: Samples had a median of about 95,000 TCRs, ranging roughly 20,000 to 690,600. MiXCR, run by TCRdb on the RACE reads, gives a single entry per CDR3 protein. For this entry, the V and J calls and clone size follow TCRdb and not the study's own pipeline. The profile shows fewer than 200,000 distinct CDR3 sequences, around a quarter of them singletons. As to time point: patch test 3, about 24 weeks after DPC sensitization. The treatment denotes: therapeutic diphenylcyclopropenone sensitization with weekly scalp DPC. At every patch-test visit, blood was drawn before the patch test was applied. As to this clonotype: Its specificity is unknown.

Specimen: whole blood, collected in connection with sensitization to the hapten diphenylcyclopropenone (DPC). This TCR was recovered from a woman aged 18-29 years with alopecia areata. Some clones in this sample may be carry-over from other donors' samples.

The CDR3 region is CASSFKGLGSPLHF. CDR3 nucleotide sequence: TGTGCCAGCAGTTTTAAGGGGCTAGGATCACCCCTCCACTTT. V gene TRBV27 combines with J gene TRBJ1-6, with D maybe TRBD1 (5 bases). This CDR3 has 14 residues. Trimming removed 3 bases from V and 10 bases from J, with 13 bases in between. Germline V gene lookup returns CDR1 MNHEY and CDR2 SMNVEV (reference sequence).